These T cell receptor beta chains were read from a single sample in a study of T cells in Graves' hyperthyroidism and ophthalmopathy. TCRdb re-called the multiplex PCR reads through MiXCR, storing one row per CDR3 protein. Of around 250,000 distinct CDR3 sequences in the sample, more than 12% were seen once. The sequenced material came from blood. These TCRs come from a woman aged 40-49 years with Graves' hyperthyroidism that later progressed to Graves' ophthalmopathy. CDR3s include the opening cysteine and the closing phenylalanine or tryptophan. The order of the fields is J gene, V gene, D gene, CDR3 length, clone size, CDR3 DNA, CDR3 protein. D genes are given only for firm matches. Only some rows state a clone size, as once, few, many or a class for expanded clones.

TRBJ1-6	TRBV5-1	-	17	-	TGCGCCAGCAGCACAGAACCGCCAAGTTTCTATAATTCACCCCTCCACTTT	CASSTEPPSFYNSPLHF
TRBJ1-1	TRBV19	-	15	many	TGTGCCAGTAGTATAGCTCCCACCTTGCACACTGAAGCTTTCTTT	CASSIAPTLHTEAFF
TRBJ2-7	TRBV19	TRBD1	13	-	TGTGCCAGTTCCCGGACAGGAGCGGAGGAGCAGTACTTC	CASSRTGAEEQYF
TRBJ1-5	TRBV19	-	15	many	TGTGCCAGTAGTATGGCAGGGGCCAGAAATCAGCCCCAGCATTTT	CASSMAGARNQPQHF
TRBJ1-3	TRBV7-2	-	15	few	TGTGCCAGCAGCTTACGGGGGACGGGAGGAAACACCATATATTTT	CASSLRGTGGNTIYF
TRBJ2-2	TRBV11-2	-	14	many	TGTGCCAGCAGCCCCCTGGCGGCCGCCGGGGAGCTGTTTTTT	CASSPLAAAGELFF
TRBJ2-7	TRBV12-3/TRBV12-4	-	13	many	TGTGCCAGCAGTCTCCGAAAGATCTACGAGCAGTACTTC	CASSLRKIYEQYF
TRBJ1-1	TRBV2	TRBD1	17	many	TGTGCCAGCAGGGTTACCGGGACAGGGTACGAGGACACTGAAGCTTTCTTT	CASRVTGTGYEDTEAFF
TRBJ2-7	TRBV18	TRBD2	14	many	TGTGCCAGCTCACTTTCTAGCGGGAGCCACGAGCAGTACTTC	CASSLSSGSHEQYF
TRBJ1-1	TRBV27	-	14	-	TGTGCCAGCAGTCCCAACCCCTACTCGTCTGAAGCTTTCTTT	CASSPNPYSSEAFF
TRBJ2-1	TRBV20-1	-	16	many	TGCAGTGCTAGAGACCCCAGGCGATACCCCTACAATGAGCAGTTCTTC	CSARDPRRYPYNEQFF
TRBJ1-2	TRBV11-2	-	14	few	TGTGCCAGCAGCCCAACGGGGACGGACTATGGCTACACCTTC	CASSPTGTDYGYTF
TRBJ2-3	TRBV9	TRBD1	15	many	TGTGCCAGCAGCAGAGGACAGGGGATCACAGATACGCAGTATTTT	CASSRGQGITDTQYF